By frequency in the sample, the clone carrying this T cell receptor beta chain is medium-sized. This sample was taken from a study of human T cells and chemical hapten exposure. One entry per CDR3 protein, called by TCRdb with MiXCR from the RACE reads. In the table there are roughly 40,000 distinct CDR3 sequences, roughly a tenth of which are singletons. There are 15 residues in the CDR3. Germline loops: CDR1 MDHEN, CDR2 SYDVKM. Germline trimming cut 3 bases from V and 4 bases from J; bases unmatched to any gene: 6. As for time point: pre-sensitization, week 0. As for treatment: therapeutic diphenylcyclopropenone sensitization with weekly scalp DPC. Each patch-test visit's blood sample preceded patch application.

The source material was whole blood, sampled in connection with sensitization to the hapten diphenylcyclopropenone (DPC). The gene calls are TRBV28 and TRBJ2-5; 9 positions agree with TRBD1. The sequence was obtained from a young man with alopecia areata. Some clones in this sample may be carry-over from other donors' samples. This CDR3 reads CASSFDRGSAETQYF. The DNA for the CDR3 is TGTGCCAGCAGTTTCGACAGGGGGTCGGCAGAGACCCAGTACTTC.